Reported below is one T cell receptor beta chain. Per the original methods: Estimated nucleated cell counts came from reference gene primer amplification. Assay: immunoSEQ multiplex PCR; the TCRdb copy retains only in-frame clones and omits some. V, J and clone size derive from that table, while D and trimming were established from the DNA sequence. The table has hundreds of thousands of clones, approximately 87% seen once. This CDR3 is built from 19 residues. V lost 0 bases and J lost 6; bases outside the gene matches: 16. CDR1 is LNHDA, CDR2 SQIVND, per germline (reference sequence). The data were obtained in a study of blood T cell repertoires in COVID-19. Turning to the study itself: T cells, B-cell-depleted T cells, or PBMCs supplied cDNA or gDNA.

Sequenced sample: peripheral blood. The V call is TRBV19, the J call TRBJ1-2, with 10 bases matching TRBD1. The clonotype originates from a woman aged 50 to 60 with active or convalescent COVID-19. As DNA, the CDR3 is TGTGCCAGTAGTATAGATAAGGAGGGACAGGGGAACGCAGTCGATGGCTACACCTTC. Its protein is CASSIDKEGQGNAVDGYTF.